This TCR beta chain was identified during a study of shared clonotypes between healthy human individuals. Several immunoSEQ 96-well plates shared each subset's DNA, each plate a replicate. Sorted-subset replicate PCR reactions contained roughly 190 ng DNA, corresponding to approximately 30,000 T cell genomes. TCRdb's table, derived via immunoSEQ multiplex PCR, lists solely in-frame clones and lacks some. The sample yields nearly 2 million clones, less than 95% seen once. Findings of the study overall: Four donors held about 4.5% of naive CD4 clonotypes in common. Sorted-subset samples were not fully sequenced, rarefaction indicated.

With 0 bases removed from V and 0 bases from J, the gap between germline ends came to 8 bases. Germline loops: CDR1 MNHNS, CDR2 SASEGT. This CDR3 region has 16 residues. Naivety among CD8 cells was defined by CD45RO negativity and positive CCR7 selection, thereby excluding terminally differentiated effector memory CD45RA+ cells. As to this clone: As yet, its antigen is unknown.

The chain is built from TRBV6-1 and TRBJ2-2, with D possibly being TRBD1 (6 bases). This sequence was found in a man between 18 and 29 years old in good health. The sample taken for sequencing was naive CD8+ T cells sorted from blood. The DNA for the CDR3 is TGTGCCAGCAGTGAAGCGGGGGCGTCGAACACCGGGGAGCTGTTTTTT. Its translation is CASSEAGASNTGELFF.